This entry lists 16 T cell receptor beta chains sequenced from one sample in a study of shared clonotypes between healthy human individuals. TCRdb's copy holds only in-frame clones and misses some; the assay was immunoSEQ multiplex PCR. The top ten clones hold 1.4% of a sample with about 1 million clones, around 74% of them seen once. Source material: memory CD4+ T cells sorted from blood. Sample subset: CD45RA-negative fraction. The receptors stem from a young man in good health.

The CDR3 DNA reads TGCGCCAGCAGTGAACAGGGTGGGACTGGCTACACCTTC. Translation: CASSEQGGTGYTF. This chain joins TRBV10-2 and TRBJ1-2; D possibly corresponds to TRBD1 (6 bases). The V end lost 3 bases, the J end lost 7 bases, and 12 bases lay between the germline ends. Germline values: CDR1 WSHSY, CDR2 SAAADI. CDR3 length equals 13 residues.

The genes are TRBV5-1 and TRBJ2-6; D not resolved. This CDR3 region has 15 residues. The germline gives CDR1 SGHRS, CDR2 YFSETQ. The V end was cut by 4 bases, the J end by 0 bases, with 8 bases between. CDR3: CASSPGVSGANVLTF. The CDR3 DNA sequence: TGCGCCAGCAGCCCTGGCGTCTCTGGGGCCAACGTCCTGACTTTC. Based on the CDR3 plus reference TRBV5-1 and TRBJ2-6, the full variable domain is KAGVTQTPRYLIKTRGQQVTLSCSPISGHRSVSWYQQTPGQGLQFLFEYFSETQRNKGNFPGRFSGRQFSNSRSEMNVSTLELGDSALYLCASSPGVSGANVLTFGAGSRLTVL.

The chain couples TRBV5-5 to TRBJ1-5; D is undetermined. The length of the CDR3 is 15 residues. The germline CDR1 and CDR2 sequences are SGHKS and YYEKEE (reference sequence). V lost 0 bases, J lost 3 bases, and 10 bases lay in between. CDR3 loop: CASSLGQNLNQPQHF. The CDR3 DNA reads as TGTGCCAGCAGCTTGGGGCAGAACCTCAATCAGCCCCAGCATTTT.

V and J are TRBV5-1 and TRBJ2-1, with 8 bases lining up with TRBD2. The CDR3 totals 16 residues. The J segment lost 0 bases and the V segment lost 5 bases, leaving 7 bases of the junction unmatched. Germline V lookup: CDR1 SGHRS, CDR2 YFSETQ. The DNA for the CDR3 is TGCGCCAGCAGACGTGGACTAGCCAGCTCCTACAATGAGCAGTTCTTC. This sequence encodes CASRRGLASSYNEQFF. The complete variable domain, with remaining parts taken from reference TRBV5-1 and TRBJ2-1, reads KAGVTQTPRYLIKTRGQQVTLSCSPISGHRSVSWYQQTPGQGLQFLFEYFSETQRNKGNFPGRFSGRQFSNSRSEMNVSTLELGDSALYLCASRRGLASSYNEQFFGPGTRLTVL.

This clone was observed a handful of times. The chain couples TRBV14 to TRBJ1-1; D might be TRBD1 (5 bases). V lost 3 bases and J lost 7, with 12 bases in between. The CDR3 covers 13 residues. The germline V gene has CDR1 SGHDN and CDR2 FVKESK. The CDR3 sequence: CASSQFPGGEAFF. The CDR3 DNA reads TGTGCCAGCAGCCAGTTCCCCGGGGGTGAAGCTTTCTTT.

The J gene is TRBJ1-5, the V gene TRBV28; D gene uncertain. Trimming removed 6 bases from V and 2 bases from J, with 14 bases in between. CDR3 length: 15 amino acids. Germline V gene sequence: CDR1 MDHEN, CDR2 SYDVKM. The CDR3 DNA sequence: TGTGCCAGCAGCCTACCTTCCCCGGGCAATCAGCCCCAGCATTTT. Its translation is CASSLPSPGNQPQHF. The full variable domain, completed using reference TRBV28 and TRBJ1-5, is DVKVTQSSRYLVKRTGEKVFLECVQDMDHENMFWYRQDPGLGLRLIYFSYDVKMKEKGDIPEGYSVSREKKERFSLILESASTNQTSMYLCASSLPSPGNQPQHFGDGTRLSIL.

The V call is TRBV10-2, the J call TRBJ2-1, with TRBD2 identical over 13 bases. Germline-derived CDR1 and CDR2 are WSHSY and SAAADI. The CDR3 sequence is 14 residues long. J gave up 7 bases and V 5 bases, and 2 bases lay outside the gene matches. CDR3 DNA: TGCGCCAGCAGTCGGACTAGCGGGGGAAATGAGCAGTTCTTC. It encodes CASSRTSGGNEQFF.

The chain uses TRBV9 and TRBJ2-3; 10 bases are a match to TRBD2. J gave up 2 bases and V 5 bases, and 11 bases lay outside the gene matches. CDR1 and CDR2 from the germline V gene are SGDLS and YYNGEE. The CDR3 sequence is 17 residues long. The CDR3 region has the DNA TGTGCCAGCAGTCCGACCCCGGGACTAGCGCCCACAGATACGCAGTATTTT. Its protein product is CASSPTPGLAPTDTQYF. The variable domain in full, with the rest retrieved from reference TRBV9 and TRBJ2-3, is DSGVTQTPKHLITATGQRVTLRCSPRSGDLSVYWYQQSLDQGLQFLIQYYNGEERAKGNILERFSAQQFPDLHSELNLSSLELGDSALYFCASSPTPGLAPTDTQYFGPGTRLTVL.

This chain connects TRBV18 to TRBJ1-1, with D unresolved. The germline V and J ends were trimmed by 1 base and 0 bases, with 12 bases remaining between them. CDR3 size: 16 residues. The germline V gene encodes CDR1 KGHSH and CDR2 LQKENI. In nucleotides, the CDR3 is TGTGCCAGCTCACCACAGGTCGGTGGTATGAACACTGAAGCTTTCTTT. Residues: CASSPQVGGMNTEAFF.

V gene TRBV29-1 combines with J gene TRBJ2-7; D uncertain. The CDR3 runs 13 residues. Trimming removed 7 bases from V and 9 bases from J, with 22 bases in between. Germline V gives CDR1 SQVTM, CDR2 ANQGSEA. DNA for the CDR3: TGCAGCGCAAGTAGATTCAGCAAATCGGGGCAGTACTTC. This sequence encodes CSASRFSKSGQYF.

The gene calls are TRBV28 and TRBJ2-3; the D is unclear. CDR1 is MDHEN, CDR2 SYDVKM, per germline. The V end was cut by 6 bases, the J end by 3 bases, with 7 bases between. This CDR3 comprises 12 residues. The CDR3 sequence is CASSANTDTQYF. CDR3 in DNA: TGTGCCAGCAGCGCGAATACAGATACGCAGTATTTT.

The chain has TRBV28 and TRBJ1-3; perhaps TRBD1 as D (6 bases). V lost 5 bases, J lost 0 bases, and 14 bases lay in between. From germline, CDR1 is MDHEN and CDR2 SYDVKM. The CDR3 loop spans 16 amino acids. The CDR3 loop is CASSATGTFSGNTIYF. The CDR3 DNA reads as TGTGCCAGCAGTGCCACAGGGACTTTCTCTGGAAACACCATATATTTT.

In this sample, this clone turned up a few times. The chain couples TRBV18 to TRBJ1-5; D unclear. Trimming removed 3 bases from V and 7 bases from J, with 13 bases in between. From germline, CDR1 is KGHSH and CDR2 LQKENI. The CDR3 has 14 amino acids. The CDR3 loop is CASSPSIDGQPQHF. The CDR3 nucleotides read TGTGCCAGCTCACCCTCGATCGACGGCCAGCCCCAGCATTTT. Supplemented by reference TRBV18 and TRBJ1-5, the full variable domain reads NAGVMQNPRHLVRRRGQEARLRCSPMKGHSHVYWYRQLPEEGLKFMVYLQKENIIDESGMPKERFSAEFPKEGPSILRIQQVVRGDSAAYFCASSPSIDGQPQHFGDGTRLSIL.

V and J are TRBV18 and TRBJ2-1; TRBD2 aligns across 7 bases. The trim removed 0 bases at V and 0 bases at J, leaving 5 bases unmatched. From germline, CDR1 is KGHSH and CDR2 LQKENI. This CDR3 contains 17 residues. CDR3 nucleotide sequence: TGTGCCAGCTCACCACCAGCGGGGACGGGCTCCTACAATGAGCAGTTCTTC. It is translated as CASSPPAGTGSYNEQFF.

With respect to this clone: This may come from a read error, since a much larger clone is one base off. The genes are TRBV29-1 and TRBJ2-5; TRBD2 matches at 7 bases. The germline CDR1 and CDR2 sequences are SQVTM and ANQGSEA. With V trimmed by 4 bases and J by 7 bases, 9 bases remained unmatched. The CDR3 has 13 amino acids. The CDR3 coding sequence is TGCAGCGTTGCAACGCGGGTAGCGGGGACCCAGTACTTC. It codes for CSVATRVAGTQYF.

This clone was picked up a small number of times. This CDR3 is also generated by other DNA sequences in the sample. The chain combines TRBV4-1 with TRBJ2-7; 7 positions match TRBD1. This CDR3 is 14 amino acids long. V lost 1 base and J lost 0; bases outside the gene matches: 0. Germline lookup yields CDR1 MGHRA and CDR2 YSYEKL. The chain's CDR3 is CASSQGQGSYEQYF. The CDR3 nucleotides read TGCGCCAGCAGCCAAGGACAGGGCTCCTACGAGCAGTACTTC.